What follows describes a single TCR beta chain. Its antigen is not yet known. Base qualities were left out, and no much larger clone turns up one base away. The sample comes from a study of cytomegalovirus exposure and HLA in healthy donors (dated by TCRdb to 2016 to 2017). For the study in its entirety: According to an earlier analysis of 550 to 750 of the donors, 150 million to 200 million T cells yielded roughly 110 million unique TCR beta sequences and 276 Gb of sequence data. An early release that covered more than 550 HLA-typed donors contained approximately 300 gigabases of sequencing data and tens of millions of unique TCR sequences. Of the 300 to 500 genotyped donors, 65% to 90% were placed in the genetic ancestry cluster associated with self-reported Caucasian donors. The aim of the study was to test whether cataloging public T cell receptors could identify signatures of past pathogen exposure. The study profiled the T cell repertoires of more than 500 subjects by immunosequencing and related them to cytomegalovirus serostatus. Along with the roughly 670-subject first cohort, a separate validation cohort of around 110 different subjects was used. To predict cytomegalovirus infection status, the study combined high-throughput TCR immunosequencing, statistical association of individual TCRs with disease status, and machine learning. In a later analysis, previously published TCR beta repertoires from about 640 donors were re-analyzed and high-resolution HLA genotyping was added so that TCR occurrence patterns could be studied. In the later analysis, no new phenotypic data were used to find candidate immune exposures; instead, reliance was placed on TCR beta sequences and their occurrence across donors. To decide whether each TCR beta V gene segment behaved as functional or pseudogenic, an earlier analysis of approximately 600 of the donors relied on high-throughput TCR beta sequencing. Donor age, sex, ethnicity and CMV serostatus were compiled alongside the repertoire data. In a later genetic analysis, genome-wide SNP genotypes for about 65% of the roughly 670 donors were used, and that subset was treated as a discovery cohort. All discovery cohort repertoires had been generated using a single sequencing platform. HLA typing included class I and class II loci at four-digit resolution. The number of donors typed differed by locus, with roughly 620-630 for A, B, C, DRB1 and DQB1, more than 500 for DQA1, 600 to 610 for DPA1, and under 490 for DPB1. A few DR-DQ haplotypes were treated as single units for association and clustering because of strong linkage in the cohort. Among over 350 genotyped donors of the cohort, an average of around 240,000 unique TCR beta nucleotide sequences were sequenced per donor, roughly 20% of them non-productive.

Overall results and qualifications from the work: A later analysis associated 16,951 TCR beta sequences with specific HLA alleles at a false discovery rate of 0.05. In a later analysis, most CMV-associated TCR beta chains were found to appear HLA-restricted, with HLA associations seemingly driven largely by CMV exposure. According to the authors, the approach could potentially be generalized to other disease states and immunological phenotypes. A later genetic analysis reported fewer N-insertions in productive TCRs among donors in an Asian-associated ancestry cluster than the approximately 700-donor mean. Three of the identified cytomegalovirus-associated TCR beta chains were confirmed in vitro to be specific for cytomegalovirus antigens. The classifier was reported to diagnose cytomegalovirus status with high specificity and sensitivity in both the original and validation cohorts. In an earlier analysis of a few hundred of the donors, most TCR beta V segments were observed in productive rearrangements about 90% or about 30% of the time, broadly matching IMGT annotations. Sequencing depth was assumed to be roughly uniform across donors in the presence/absence analyses, though that assumption may not hold. In a later analysis, several top co-occurrence clusters were reported to appear linked to parvovirus B19, influenza, CMV and Epstein-Barr virus. Compared with equally common non-associated chains, HLA-associated TCR beta chains in a later analysis were more clonally expanded and had lower generation probabilities. The cohort was sequenced for TCR beta chains only, and without alpha or paired-chain data the features that could be detected were limited. Most TCR sequences were observed very rarely across donors, whereas some public TCRs were present in many individuals. A group of highly shared sequence variants was considered likely to be a technical artifact of the sequencing pipeline. When HLA alleles, especially DR and DQ, strongly co-occurred, TCR associations were difficult to assign to individual alleles. Linkage disequilibrium might explain the correlated functional status among segregating V segments, but an unknown experimental factor could not be ruled out. HLA typing was unavailable for some donors at each locus, so association tests used only the typed subset. A later analysis found that TCR association rates varied across HLA loci, with DRB1 alleles showing the most associated TCRs and HLA-C alleles the fewest. Because counts were too low, seventeen rarely observed V segments, including chromosome 9 orphons, were left out of the earlier analysis of roughly 600 of the donors. Some IMGT-functional V segments, including TRBV6-2 and TRBV6-3, could not be told apart with the 87-base-pair reads, so those segments were excluded. The study gave a list of over 150 TCR beta chains associated with cytomegalovirus. The only immune exposure information available for the cohort was CMV serostatus. An association between a missense DCLRE1C variant and V-gene and J-gene trimming of TCR beta chains was found in a later genetic analysis and replicated in an independent cohort. A further reported finding was that TCR beta sequences accurately predicted the HLA-A and HLA-B alleles for most subjects in the first cohort.

Including cysteine and phenylalanine, the CDR3 has 14 amino acids. Just the 42-base CDR3 DNA is kept, in frame starting at base 1. The CDR1 and CDR2 encoded by the germline V gene are MDHEN and SYDVKM. The junction shows trimming of 5 bases on V and 4 bases on J, and the gene matches do not reach 7 bases of it. The library was obtained by the immunoSEQ multiplex PCR assay. The multiplex PCR relied on a mix of 60 forward primers for TCR Vbeta segments and 13 reverse primers for TCR Jbeta segments. The CDR3 region of rearranged TCR beta genes was amplified from genomic DNA by a multiplex PCR assay. The Illumina HiSeq System was used to sequence the amplified TCR beta libraries as 87-base-pair reads. As for how the authors treated the data: In a later analysis, tens of millions of unique TCR beta chains were counted across the roughly 610 repertoires, and some 10 million of these chains were shared by at least two donors. A nearest-neighbor algorithm error-corrected the raw reads and collapsed the reads into unique sequences, merging closely related sequences to remove PCR and sequencing errors. V, D and J gene segments were assigned by aligning CDR3 sequences to IMGT reference sequences. For a sequence to be retained, at least a six-nucleotide match to both a V gene segment and a J gene segment was required. A rearrangement counted as productive if the CDR3 had no stop codons and remained in frame with V and J, and every other rearrangement counted as non-productive. CDR3 was defined according to IMGT convention as the region running from the second conserved V-encoded cysteine to the conserved J-encoded phenylalanine. The earlier analysis of 587 of the donors excluded any sequence lacking an unambiguous match to a single V gene segment. An earlier analysis of 450 to 650 of the donors called V segments functional above 56.7% productive rearrangements and segregating when the between-donor standard deviation exceeded 5%. A statistical classification framework was built for diagnosing cytomegalovirus status from the catalog of TCR beta chain sequences. In a later analysis, V and J genes were assigned by comparing TCR nucleotide sequences against IMGT/GENE-DB human TR gene sequences. A later analysis assigned CDR3 sequences and most-parsimonious VDJ recombination scenarios with the TCRdist pipeline. In a later analysis, each TCR beta chain was defined by its CDR3 amino acid sequence together with its V-gene family, and reads lacking a unique V-gene family were excluded. To address suspected cross-contamination and a sequencing artifact, a later analysis removed a few hundred highly shared, low-generation-probability nucleotide sequences. In a later analysis, a clonal expansion index for each public chain was calculated from normalized within-repertoire ranks of inferred template counts. A later analysis computed generation probabilities with a VDJ recombination model fitted to out-of-frame rearrangements, and checked the results against IGoR. A later analysis scored TCR-TCR, TCR-HLA and TCR-CMV co-occurrence with hypergeometric tests, applying a repertoire-size bias correction to TCR pairs. A later analysis estimated false discovery rates by permuting HLA or CMV assignments 20 times. A later analysis grouped co-occurring TCRs with DBSCAN, adding TCRdist sequence similarity when clustering within HLA-allele-positive subsets. Co-occurrence clustering excluded repertoires with fewer than 30,000 or more than 120,000 public chains, plus five with anomalous nucleotide sharing. In its TCRdb copy, this immuneACCESS table keeps in-frame sequences only and misses some clones. Where compared with another copy, unresolved V genes explain less than half of these, and the others have no known cause. Clone size and the V and J calls come from that table; the DNA yielded D and trimming. The sample profile shows 100,000 to 150,000 clones; 60% to 75% of them were found once. The ten largest clones represent around 3.9% of the sample.

In total, roughly 670 healthy bone marrow donors made up the cohort. At the time of sampling, every cohort member was nominally healthy, though immune exposures that went unrecorded were likely present. The donor tested CMV seropositive, placing the donor among the roughly 300 seropositive members of the cohort. Each donor provided a peripheral blood sample, and peripheral blood mononuclear cells were used for TCR beta sequencing. Genomic DNA extraction from the blood cell samples was performed with the Qiagen DNeasy Blood Extraction Kit. The receptor's source is a woman in her forties or fifties in good health and CMV-seropositive. Sequenced material: PBMCs. In this chain, TRBV28 is recombined with TRBJ1-2; 7 junctional bases match TRBD1. CDR3 protein: CASSPPGQSYGYTF. The sequenced DNA: TGTGCCAGCAGTCCCCCGGGACAGAGCTATGGCTACACCTTC.